The next 23 T cell receptor beta chains were all read from a single sample in a study of blood T cell repertoires in COVID-19. The protocol was immunoSEQ multiplex PCR, while the TCRdb copy is restricted to in-frame clones and leaves out a portion. The sample lists 200,000 to 250,000 clones, roughly 80% occurring once. Sequenced input: peripheral blood. The source of these receptors is a woman younger than 45 who had recovered from COVID-19.

This rearrangement joins TRBV24-1 to TRBJ2-7, with no clear D. The V end lost 3 bases, the J end lost 2 bases, and 13 bases lay between the germline ends. The CDR3 spans 15 residues. Germline CDR1 and CDR2: KGHDR and SFDVKD. CDR3 coding DNA: TGTGCCACCAGTGATCCTGCGCGAGGAACCTACGAGCAGTACTTC. Encoded protein: CATSDPARGTYEQYF.

With respect to this clone: In this CDR3 the conserved last residue, phenylalanine or tryptophan, is missing, so a read error is likely. Because the CDR3's place on the DNA is in doubt, the DNA is left out and the CDR3 is given as listed by TCRdb. The chain has TRBV27 and TRBJ2-7; TRBD2 is the table's D call and was not checked against the DNA. The CDR3 length is 11 residues, termini included. The germline V gene encodes CDR1 MNHEY and CDR2 SMNVEV (reference sequence). CDR3 loop: CASSREAGGSD.

The CDR3 reads CASSGGRSTVQETQYF. CDR3 sequence (DNA): TGCGCCAGCAGTGGAGGGCGGTCCACAGTTCAGGAGACCCAGTACTTC. The chain employs TRBV10-2 and TRBJ2-5, with TRBD2 as a possible D gene (5 bases). The CDR3 spans 16 residues. The V gene lost 4 bases and the J gene lost 5 bases, with 20 bases spanning the gap. The germline CDR1 and CDR2 sequences are WSHSY and SAAADI.

The V call is TRBV27, the J call TRBJ2-5, with D perhaps matching TRBD1 (6 bases). The germline V gene has CDR1 MNHEY and CDR2 SMNVEV (reference sequence). Trimming shortened V by 5 bases and J by 3 bases, and 16 bases separated the two germline ends. CDR3 length: 15 amino acids. In nucleotides, the CDR3 is TGTGCCAGCAGTGCCTGGACAGACACCGAAGAGACCCAGTACTTC. Translation: CASSAWTDTEETQYF.

This chain joins TRBV5-1 and TRBJ1-4; the D is unclear. This CDR3 region has 14 residues. The germline gives CDR1 SGHRS, CDR2 YFSETQ. V dropped 4 bases and J dropped 0 bases, with 7 bases sitting between them. The CDR3 is CASSRDSTNEKLFF. The CDR3 DNA reads as TGCGCCAGCAGCCGGGATTCAACTAATGAAAAACTGTTTTTT.

The chain combines TRBV7-9 with TRBJ2-5, with 13 bases that match TRBD2. The germline CDR1 and CDR2 sequences are SEHNR and FQNEAQ (reference sequence). J was trimmed by 4 bases and V by 5 bases; bases with no gene match: 13. This CDR3 contains 18 residues. The CDR3 sequence: CASSVDGLAGDLGETQYF. In DNA, the CDR3 is TGTGCCAGCAGCGTAGACGGACTAGCGGGAGATTTGGGAGAGACCCAGTACTTC.

The chain couples TRBV3-1 (or the pseudogene TRBV3-2) to TRBJ2-7; a weak D match, TRBD1 (5 bases). The CDR3 contains 14 residues. Germline lookup yields CDR1 LGHDT and CDR2 YNNKEL (reference sequence). Trimming cost V 0 bases and J 5 bases, with 11 bases left between them. The DNA of the CDR3 is TGTGCCAGCAGCCAAGATCTTGCCAGGGACGAGCAGTACTTC. Encoded protein: CASSQDLARDEQYF.

In its sample, this clone was seen once. The chain couples TRBV6-5 to TRBJ2-2; TRBD2 agrees at 7 bases. The germline gives CDR1 MNHEY, CDR2 SVGAGI. J was trimmed by 6 bases and V by 0 bases; bases with no gene match: 4. CDR3 length: 15 amino acids. This chain's CDR3 is CASSYSGGVPGELFF. CDR3 DNA sequence: TGTGCCAGCAGTTACTCGGGGGGGGTCCCCGGGGAGCTGTTTTTT.

This clone has only one observation. J is TRBJ1-2 and V is TRBV27, with 7 bases lining up with TRBD1. J lost 2 bases, V lost 3 bases, and 12 bases had no gene match. Per germline, CDR1 MNHEY and CDR2 SMNVEV (reference sequence). CDR3 length equals 17 residues. CDR3 nucleotides: TGTGCCAGCAGTTTCCACGAACAGGGGAGAGGAAACTATGGCTACACCTTC. Residues: CASSFHEQGRGNYGYTF.

This clone showed up just once. The genes are TRBV11-3 and TRBJ2-3; the D gene is possibly TRBD1 (6 bases). CDR1 is SGHNT and CDR2 is YENEEA in the germline V gene. This CDR3 is 14 amino acids long. V lost 6 bases to trimming and J lost 2 bases, with 12 bases between them. CDR3 nucleotide sequence: TGTGCCAGCAGTTTCCAGGGGCACACAGATACGCAGTATTTT. Translation: CASSFQGHTDTQYF. The entire variable domain, with the rest obtained from reference TRBV11-3 and TRBJ2-3, is as follows: EAGVVQSPRYKIIEKKQPVAFWCNPISGHNTLYWYLQNLGQGPELLIRYENEEAVDDSQLPKDRFSAERLKGVDSTLKIQPAELGDSAVYLCASSFQGHTDTQYFGPGTRLTVL.

V gene TRBV12-3 or TRBV12-4 combines with J gene TRBJ2-7; D unresolved. The CDR3 runs 13 residues. Between the trimmed V and J ends, which lost 3 bases and 1 base, there was a span of 7 bases. The CDR3 loop reads CASSLVSSYEQYF. CDR3 nucleotide sequence: TGTGCCAGCAGTTTGGTCAGTTCCTACGAGCAGTACTTC.

The CDR3 DNA sequence: TGTGCCAGTAGTATCGACAGAGCTAACTATGGCTACACCTTC. Translating it yields CASSIDRANYGYTF. The chain combines TRBV19 with TRBJ1-2; D is possibly TRBD1 (5 bases). V lost 3 bases and J lost 0, with 8 bases in between. Looked up from germline, CDR1 is LNHDA and CDR2 is SQIVND (reference sequence). The CDR3 sequence is 14 residues long.

The chain links TRBV19 to TRBJ2-7; the D gene is possibly TRBD1 (5 bases). Germline assignment: CDR1 LNHDA and CDR2 SQIVND (reference sequence). The V and J ends lost 5 bases and 2 bases respectively, with 10 bases between them. The CDR3 has 13 residues. The CDR3 sequence: CASSSDITYEQYF. CDR3 in DNA: TGTGCCAGTAGTTCGGACATTACCTACGAGCAGTACTTC.

V is TRBV28 and J is TRBJ2-2; 8 bases line up with TRBD1. The CDR3 runs to 14 residues. The germline CDR1 and CDR2 sequences are MDHEN and SYDVKM. Unmatched junction bases numbered 4, after V lost 5 bases and J lost 5 bases. This chain's CDR3 is CASSGTGNTGELFF. The CDR3 DNA follows: TGTGCCAGCAGTGGGACAGGAAATACCGGGGAGCTGTTTTTT.

The chain combines TRBV2 with TRBJ1-5, with 9 bases aligning to TRBD1. The germline V gene encodes CDR1 SNHLY and CDR2 FYNNEI. After removal of 6 bases from V and 3 bases from J, the junction contained 6 bases not matched to a gene. This CDR3 comprises 15 residues. The CDR3 DNA reads TGTGCCAGCAGGGAGGGGACAGGGTACAATCAGCCCCAGCATTTT. Translated, it gives CASREGTGYNQPQHF.

The V call is TRBV27, the J call TRBJ2-1, with D possibly being TRBD2 (7 bases). Germline assignment: CDR1 MNHEY and CDR2 SMNVEV (reference sequence). The CDR3 is made up of 13 amino acids. Trimming shortened V by 4 bases and J by 7 bases, and 11 bases separated the two germline ends. CDR3 protein: CASSYKGGNEQFF. In DNA form, the CDR3 reads TGTGCCAGCAGTTACAAGGGGGGGAATGAGCAGTTCTTC.

This rearrangement joins TRBV9 to TRBJ2-1, with 8 bases fitting TRBD1. The length of the CDR3 is 14 residues. Germline V gene data show CDR1 as SGDLS and CDR2 as YYNGEE. V lost 0 bases to trimming and J lost 8 bases; unmatched junction nucleotides: 4. CDR3 residues: CASSVGAGGHEQFF. CDR3 bases: TGTGCCAGCAGCGTAGGCGCAGGGGGCCATGAGCAGTTCTTC. Using reference TRBV9 and TRBJ2-1 for the parts outside the CDR3, the full variable domain is DSGVTQTPKHLITATGQRVTLRCSPRSGDLSVYWYQQSLDQGLQFLIQYYNGEERAKGNILERFSAQQFPDLHSELNLSSLELGDSALYFCASSVGAGGHEQFFGPGTRLTVL.

In its sample, this clone was seen a few times. The chain has TRBV20-1 and TRBJ2-3, with 10 bases matching TRBD1. CDR1 is DFQATT and CDR2 is SNEGSKA in the germline V gene (reference sequence). With 3 bases clipped from V and 2 bases from J, the junction kept 11 bases outside the gene matches. The CDR3 is 17 amino acids. This CDR3 is CSASAMEGQGITDTQYF. In DNA form, the CDR3 reads TGCAGTGCTAGTGCTATGGAGGGACAGGGGATCACAGATACGCAGTATTTT.

J is TRBJ2-2 and V is TRBV9, with 7 bases matching TRBD2. The ends lost 10 bases at V and 3 bases at J; junction bases unmatched: 3. CDR3 length: 12 amino acids. CDR1 is SGDLS, CDR2 YYNGEE, per germline. The CDR3 nucleotides read TGTGCCGGGGGGGATGACACCGGGGAGCTGTTTTTT. Translated: CAGGDDTGELFF.

This chain connects TRBV13 to TRBJ1-3; D call uncertain. The CDR3 sequence is 14 residues long. Trimming left V 7 bases short and J 3 bases short, with 13 bases between. Per the germline V gene, CDR1 is PRHDT and CDR2 is FYEKMQ (reference sequence). The CDR3 DNA is TGTGCCAGCATTTCTAGGTTGGATGGAAACACCATATATTTT. Translated: CASISRLDGNTIYF.

The chain employs TRBV2 and TRBJ2-7, with D tentatively TRBD2 (5 bases). Germline assignment: CDR1 SNHLY and CDR2 FYNNEI. This CDR3 contains 14 residues. The CDR3 nucleotides read TGTGCGAACGGCGAGGGTCGAGTAGTTTACGAGCAGTACTTC. Protein product: CANGEGRVVYEQYF.

In this sample, this clone turned up a few times. V and J are TRBV2 and TRBJ2-2; 7 bases match TRBD2. From germline, CDR1 is SNHLY and CDR2 FYNNEI. The V segment lost 7 bases and the J segment 4 bases; nucleotides outside the gene matches: 6. This CDR3 region has 14 residues. The DNA for the CDR3 is TGTGCCAGCAATTTTCTAGCGGCCACCGGGGAGCTGTTTTTT. It is translated as CASNFLAATGELFF.

Remarks on this clone: The same CDR3 also results from other DNA sequences found in this sample. The genes are TRBV2 and TRBJ2-7; the D gene is possibly TRBD2 (6 bases). Germline lookup yields CDR1 SNHLY and CDR2 FYNNEI. V gave up 6 bases and J gave up 12 bases, with 24 bases separating them. The CDR3 contains 14 residues. The CDR3, as DNA: TGTGCCAGCAGATCTACTAGCCGGTCGGGGAGTGCGTACTTC. Its translation: CASRSTSRSGSAYF.